The T cell receptor (beta chain) under discussion was sequenced for a study of shared clonotypes between healthy human individuals. Study context: Sampling drew on donors who were a couple of women and a few men aged 18 to 49.

Points on this clone: What it recognizes is unknown.

The study's findings and limits: Unshared clonotypes carried lower generation probabilities than those common to all four donors. The naive CD4 repertoires of a handful of donors were compared, and around 5.1% of clonotypes were shared.

Only in-frame clones appear in the TCRdb table, and some are missing; sequencing was by immunoSEQ multiplex PCR. The sample holds approximately 2.1 million clones, more than 85% seen once. V dropped 8 bases and J dropped 5 bases, with 18 bases sitting between them. Germline V gives CDR1 MNHEY, CDR2 SMNVEV (reference sequence). The length of the CDR3 is 14 residues. The receptor was derived from a man aged 18 to 29 in good health. Some clones in this sample may be carry-over from other donors' samples. Sequencing was performed on naive CD4+ T cells from PBMCs. Subset denoted: CD45RA+ positively selected. The chain uses TRBV27 and TRBJ1-1; the D gene is possibly TRBD1 (6 bases). The CDR3 bases are TGTGCCAGCCACGTGTGGGGGGCGGGTACTGAAGCTTTCTTT. It specifies CASHVWGAGTEAFF.